The 24 T cell receptor beta chains listed next were all sequenced from one sample in a study of T cell responses to AZD1222 COVID-19 vaccine. Clones were sequenced by immunoSEQ multiplex PCR, and TCRdb holds only the in-frame ones, with some missing. The table lists 110,000 to 150,000 clones, approximately 88% of them singletons, with approximately 3.1% in the top ten. This sample comprised peripheral blood, obtained on day 0 of AZD1222 vaccination. Every receptor here comes from an adult in good health.

The chain couples TRBV30 to TRBJ2-7, with 7 bases fitting TRBD1. V shed 2 bases and J 2 bases; nucleotides not matched to a gene: 12. CDR3 length: 16 amino acids. Germline V gene lookup returns CDR1 GTSNPN and CDR2 SVGIG (reference sequence). The CDR3 DNA follows: TGTGCCTGGAGTCCCTACAGGGGAATTAAGACCTACGAGCAGTACTTC. It specifies CAWSPYRGIKTYEQYF.

The chain is built from TRBV29-1 and TRBJ2-1; 9 bases align to TRBD2. Germline V gene data show CDR1 as SQVTM and CDR2 as ANQGSEA. CDR3 size: 13 residues. V was clipped by 7 bases and J by 6 bases; unmatched bases: 7. This CDR3 reads CSAIAGDGNEQFF. As DNA, the CDR3 is TGCAGCGCCATAGCGGGAGATGGCAATGAGCAGTTCTTC.

The chain couples TRBV6-1 to TRBJ1-3; unclear D gene. Trimming cost V 3 bases and J 0 bases, with 9 bases left between them. CDR3 length equals 15 residues. Germline values: CDR1 MNHNS, CDR2 SASEGT. CDR3 amino acids: CASSEYIGSGNTIYF. The CDR3 region has the DNA TGTGCCAGCAGTGAGTACATCGGCTCTGGAAACACCATATATTTT.

This clone turned up a few times. This sequence joins TRBV9 and TRBJ1-1; D ambiguous. Germline V CDR1 and CDR2: SGDLS, YYNGEE. This CDR3 region has 15 residues. V was pared by 4 bases and J by 5 bases, with 18 bases between. In DNA form, the CDR3 reads TGTGCCAGCAGCTCTTTTGGTGGGGAAAGGACTGAAGCTTTCTTT. Protein: CASSSFGGERTEAFF.

The chain couples TRBV19 to TRBJ2-5, with 11 positions matching TRBD2. The length of the CDR3 is 17 residues. V was clipped by 5 bases and J by 4 bases; unmatched bases: 12. Germline values: CDR1 LNHDA, CDR2 SQIVND (reference sequence). CDR3 DNA: TGTGCCAGTAGTCTCGGGACTAGCGGTTATATTGGAGAGACCCAGTACTTC. This gives the protein CASSLGTSGYIGETQYF.

The CDR3 DNA reads as TGTGCCAGCAGCCCGGACAGCAATGAGCAGTTCTTC. Translation gives CASSPDSNEQFF. V gene TRBV5-4 combines with J gene TRBJ2-1; D may be TRBD1 (6 bases). Per germline, CDR1 SGHNT and CDR2 YYREEE (reference sequence). The CDR3 sequence is 12 residues long. The germline V and J ends were trimmed by 4 bases and 6 bases, with 8 bases remaining between them.

V and J are TRBV6-5 and TRBJ2-4; 13 nucleotides agree with TRBD2. CDR3 length: 14 residues. The germline V gene encodes CDR1 MNHEY and CDR2 SVGAGI. After removal of 7 bases from V and 11 bases from J, the junction contained 8 bases not matched to a gene. The CDR3 bases are TGTGCCAGCATCTCGACTAGCGGGGGGATGGTTCAGTACTTC. Translating gives CASISTSGGMVQYF.

The chain recombines TRBV13 with TRBJ2-3; TRBD2 aligns across 11 bases. With V trimmed by 5 bases and J by 7 bases, 8 bases remained unmatched. The CDR3 has 15 residues. Germline V CDR1 and CDR2: PRHDT, FYEKMQ (reference sequence). CDR3 region: CASSGLAGERNTQYF. CDR3 DNA: TGTGCCAGCAGCGGACTAGCGGGTGAGCGAAATACGCAGTATTTT.

V gene TRBV9 combines with J gene TRBJ1-2; TRBD1 is a possible D gene (6 bases). The germline V and J ends were trimmed by 2 bases and 5 bases, with 10 bases remaining between them. Germline values: CDR1 SGDLS, CDR2 YYNGEE. The CDR3 runs to 13 residues. The DNA for the CDR3 is TGTGCCAGCAGCGTCAGGGGCGGGTATGGCTACACCTTC. It encodes CASSVRGGYGYTF.

The chain recombines TRBV3-1 (or the pseudogene TRBV3-2) with TRBJ2-3; D is unresolved. V was cut by 1 base and J by 6 bases, with 2 bases left in between. This CDR3 comprises 11 residues. In germline, CDR1 is LGHDT, CDR2 YNNKEL (reference sequence). CDR3 loop: CASSQGDTQYF. The CDR3 DNA sequence: TGTGCCAGCAGCCAAGGGGATACGCAGTATTTT.

The chain is built from TRBV11-2 and TRBJ1-3; 9 bases are a match to TRBD1. Germline trimming cut 7 bases from V and 2 bases from J; bases unmatched to any gene: 6. This CDR3 comprises 15 residues. The V gene's germline CDR1 is SGHAT and CDR2 FQNNGV. The CDR3 DNA follows: TGTGCCAGCACGAGAAGGGACAGGGCTGGAAACACCATATATTTT. This gives the protein CASTRRDRAGNTIYF.

The rearrangement links TRBV29-1 to TRBJ1-6, with 7 bases fitting TRBD1. The CDR3 loop spans 14 amino acids. The V and J ends lost 7 bases and 7 bases, in that order; junction bases with no gene match: 10. Germline CDR1 and CDR2: SQVTM and ANQGSEA. This CDR3 reads CSATTGNRNSPLHF. CDR3 nucleotides: TGCAGCGCTACGACAGGGAATCGCAATTCACCCCTCCACTTT.

This clone was counted only a few times. The rearrangement uses TRBV12-5 and TRBJ2-7; 11 positions agree with TRBD1. V trimming: 0 bases; J trimming: 2 bases; junction bases outside the gene matches: 12. The V gene's germline CDR1 is LGHNT and CDR2 FRNRAP. There are 19 residues in the CDR3. The CDR3 reads CASGLVLVLGQGETYEQYF. CDR3 in DNA: TGTGCTAGTGGTTTGGTACTGGTTTTGGGACAGGGGGAAACCTACGAGCAGTACTTC.

This sequence joins TRBV7-3 and TRBJ1-6; D unclear. The CDR3 runs 15 residues. Germline V CDR1 and CDR2: SGHTA, FQGTGA. Trimming removed 5 bases at V and 8 bases at J, with 16 bases between. The CDR3 protein is CASSQHGRGDSPLHF. CDR3 in DNA: TGTGCCAGCAGCCAACATGGACGGGGAGATTCACCCCTCCACTTT.

This clone was counted many times. This chain connects TRBV6-5 to TRBJ2-7, with 9 bases identical to TRBD1. Germline V gene data show CDR1 as MNHEY and CDR2 as SVGAGI. V lost 5 bases, J lost 0 bases, and 2 bases stayed unmatched. CDR3 length: 14 amino acids. CDR3 sequence: CASSRDRASYEQYF. The CDR3 DNA follows: TGTGCCAGCAGTAGGGACAGGGCCTCCTACGAGCAGTACTTC.

The rearrangement links TRBV7-9 to TRBJ1-2; a possible D gene is TRBD1 (6 bases). The V end was cut by 1 base, the J end by 2 bases, with 11 bases between. CDR3 length: 15 residues. Germline values: CDR1 SEHNR, CDR2 FQNEAQ (reference sequence). The CDR3 DNA follows: TGTGCCAGCAGCTTAGGCCTGGACAGCAACTATGGCTACACCTTC. Its protein product is CASSLGLDSNYGYTF.

The chain employs TRBV30 and TRBJ2-5, with 7 bases matching TRBD2. Germline loops: CDR1 GTSNPN, CDR2 SVGIG (reference sequence). The V gene end was trimmed by 3 bases and the J gene end by 6 bases; junction bases not matched to a gene: 10. The CDR3 contains 14 residues. The CDR3 region is CAWRSSGGTKTQYF. CDR3 nucleotide sequence: TGTGCCTGGAGATCATCCGGGGGGACTAAGACCCAGTACTTC.

The chain combines TRBV29-1 with TRBJ2-1, with a possible D match to TRBD2 (6 bases). The V end lost 2 bases, the J end lost 9 bases, and 20 bases lay between the germline ends. The germline V gene encodes CDR1 SQVTM and CDR2 ANQGSEA. The CDR3 sequence is 15 residues long. This CDR3 reads CSVEIPSTRRGEQFF. The CDR3 DNA follows: TGCAGCGTTGAAATCCCCTCGACTAGGCGCGGTGAGCAGTTCTTC.

V is TRBV19 and J is TRBJ2-2; 7 bases line up with TRBD2. In germline, CDR1 is LNHDA, CDR2 SQIVND (reference sequence). V dropped 5 bases and J dropped 3; count of bases not matched to a gene: 12. The CDR3 runs 17 residues. CDR3 sequence reads: CASSPWAGREDTGELFF. In DNA form, the CDR3 reads TGTGCCAGTAGTCCCTGGGCGGGGAGGGAAGACACCGGGGAGCTGTTTTTT.

V usage is TRBV28 and J usage is TRBJ1-3; 8 bases map to TRBD1. This CDR3 region has 15 residues. CDR1 MDHEN and CDR2 SYDVKM come from the germline V gene. V dropped 4 bases and J dropped 3; count of bases not matched to a gene: 5. CDR3 DNA: TGTGCCAGCAGTTCGGACAGGGAGTTTGGAAACACCATATATTTT. It specifies CASSSDREFGNTIYF.

DNA of the CDR3: TGTGCCAGCAGCGACGACAGGGGTCGGGAGCTGTTTTTT. Its protein is CASSDDRGRELFF. The gene calls are TRBV9 and TRBJ2-2, with 8 bases aligning to TRBD1. Trimming at V came to 3 bases and at J to 9 bases, leaving 4 bases not matched to a gene. Germline values: CDR1 SGDLS, CDR2 YYNGEE. CDR3 length: 13 residues.

On this clone itself: The conserved phenylalanine or tryptophan normally closing the CDR3 is absent here, so this likely arose from a read error. The DNA is omitted, as the CDR3 cannot be located on it reliably, and the CDR3 follows TCRdb's listing. This chain uses TRBV27 with TRBJ1-3; the table's D gene call, TRBD1, was not cross checked with the DNA. Germline V gene lookup returns CDR1 MNHEY and CDR2 SMNVEV (reference sequence). The CDR3 has 10 amino acids, counting both end residues. CDR3 loop: CASVDRVKVL.

The chain joins TRBV19 to TRBJ1-1, with 10 bases that match TRBD1. The germline V gene has CDR1 LNHDA and CDR2 SQIVND (reference sequence). CDR3 length equals 14 residues. V shed 5 bases, J shed 4 bases, and the junction held 4 bases outside the gene matches. The CDR3 DNA reads as TGTGCCAGTAGTTGGGACAGGGGTTCCACTGAAGCTTTCTTT. Amino acids: CASSWDRGSTEAFF.

This chain uses TRBV11-2 with TRBJ1-1; D is ambiguous. Germline loops: CDR1 SGHAT, CDR2 FQNNGV. Trimming removed 1 base from V and 1 base from J, with 16 bases in between. This CDR3 has 17 residues. In DNA, the CDR3 is TGTGCCAGCAGCTTAGGGTGGGGAAGGCGGTCGAACACTGAAGCTTTCTTT. Encoded protein: CASSLGWGRRSNTEAFF.